The rows below give T cell receptor beta chains drawn from one sample of a study of T-cell memory formation after mild COVID-19. TCRdb processed the 5' RACE reads anew with MiXCR; each CDR3 protein has one entry. The data hold tens of thousands of distinct CDR3 sequences, with approximately 9% observed a single time. The sample consisted of PBMCs or a T cell subset sorted from them (not recorded which). These receptors all stem from an adult woman who had mild COVID-19 (a few samples of this study predate the infection). Cell type and time point are not known. CDR3s include the opening cysteine and the closing phenylalanine or tryptophan. The order of the fields is CDR3 DNA, CDR3 protein, V gene, D gene, J gene, clone size. D genes are given only for firm matches. The size of a clone is reported for some rows only, either as once, few or many, or as a class for expanded clones.

cdr3_nt: TGTGCCAGCATAGTCTCGCTGAACACTGAAGCTTTCTTT
cdr3_aa: CASIVSLNTEAFF
v_call: TRBV12-3/TRBV12-4
d_call: -
j_call: TRBJ1-1
clone_size: -

cdr3_nt: TGCGCCAGCAGCCAAGAGACAGCGTTCTCTGGGGCCAACGTCCTGACTTTC
cdr3_aa: CASSQETAFSGANVLTF
v_call: TRBV4-1
d_call: -
j_call: TRBJ2-6
clone_size: few

cdr3_nt: TGTGCCAGCAGTGAACAGGCTAGCGGGACCTACGAGCAGTACTTC
cdr3_aa: CASSEQASGTYEQYF
v_call: TRBV25-1
d_call: TRBD2
j_call: TRBJ2-7
clone_size: -

cdr3_nt: TGTGCCACCACCGGGTATCAGCCCCAGCATTTT
cdr3_aa: CATTGYQPQHF
v_call: TRBV24-1
d_call: -
j_call: TRBJ1-5
clone_size: few

cdr3_nt: TGTGCCAGCAGTCTGGGACTAGCGGGAGAGTACTACAATGAGCAGTTCTTC
cdr3_aa: CASSLGLAGEYYNEQFF
v_call: TRBV12-3/TRBV12-4
d_call: TRBD2
j_call: TRBJ2-1
clone_size: -

cdr3_nt: TGTGCCAGCAGCTCACCGGGACTAGCCGATGAGCAGTTCTTC
cdr3_aa: CASSSPGLADEQFF
v_call: TRBV7-3
d_call: TRBD2
j_call: TRBJ2-1
clone_size: once

cdr3_nt: TGTGCCAGCAGCCCATCCTCTGGTGGGGGGAGTCAGCCCCAGCATTTT
cdr3_aa: CASSPSSGGGSQPQHF
v_call: TRBV12-3/TRBV12-4
d_call: -
j_call: TRBJ1-5
clone_size: few

cdr3_nt: TGTGCCAGTAGCACGGCCAGGGGCTACGAGCAGTACTTC
cdr3_aa: CASSTARGYEQYF
v_call: TRBV19
d_call: -
j_call: TRBJ2-7
clone_size: few

cdr3_nt: TGCGCCAGCAGCCAAGAACCCAGCCGTTTCGCGGAGTTCTTC
cdr3_aa: CASSQEPSRFAEFF
v_call: TRBV4-3
d_call: -
j_call: TRBJ2-1
clone_size: -

cdr3_nt: TGCAGTGGTACTAGCGGGGGGGCGATAGCCAAAAACATTCAGTACTTC
cdr3_aa: CSGTSGGAIAKNIQYF
v_call: TRBV20-1
d_call: TRBD2
j_call: TRBJ2-4
clone_size: few

cdr3_nt: TGTGCCAGCAGCGTTTCCCTTTGGGAAGAGACCCAGTACTTC
cdr3_aa: CASSVSLWEETQYF
v_call: TRBV9
d_call: -
j_call: TRBJ2-5
clone_size: few

cdr3_nt: TGCAGTGCTAGAGAAGGGACTAGCGGGAGCTACAATGAGCAGTTCTTC
cdr3_aa: CSAREGTSGSYNEQFF
v_call: TRBV20-1
d_call: TRBD2
j_call: TRBJ2-1
clone_size: -

cdr3_nt: TGTGCCAGCAGTACGAGGACTAGCGGCCGAGTCGGTTACAATGAGCAGTTCTTC
cdr3_aa: CASSTRTSGRVGYNEQFF
v_call: TRBV12-3/TRBV12-4
d_call: TRBD2
j_call: TRBJ2-1
clone_size: many

cdr3_nt: TGTGCCAGTAGTTCCCAGGGTCACAGCTCCGAGCAGTACTTC
cdr3_aa: CASSSQGHSSEQYF
v_call: TRBV19
d_call: -
j_call: TRBJ2-7
clone_size: -

cdr3_nt: TGCAGCGCCCAAAGGGGGGACTATGGCTACACCTTC
cdr3_aa: CSAQRGDYGYTF
v_call: TRBV29-1
d_call: -
j_call: TRBJ1-2
clone_size: -

cdr3_nt: TGTGCCAGCAGTGAATTAGGACAGGAACGCTACGAGCAGTACTTC
cdr3_aa: CASSELGQERYEQYF
v_call: TRBV25-1
d_call: TRBD1
j_call: TRBJ2-7
clone_size: few

cdr3_nt: TGTGCCAGCAGTCTGCCTCGGGGGACAGGGAAAACCGATGAGCAGTACTTC
cdr3_aa: CASSLPRGTGKTDEQYF
v_call: TRBV12-3/TRBV12-4
d_call: TRBD1
j_call: TRBJ2-7
clone_size: many

cdr3_nt: TGTGCTAGCAGCCCGGGACGGCTAATCCGGGCCTACAATGAGCAGTTCTTC
cdr3_aa: CASSPGRLIRAYNEQFF
v_call: TRBV7-7
d_call: -
j_call: TRBJ2-1
clone_size: many

cdr3_nt: TGCAGCGGTCGACAGGCCGGCGGGGAGCTGTTTTTT
cdr3_aa: CSGRQAGGELFF
v_call: TRBV29-1
d_call: -
j_call: TRBJ2-2
clone_size: many

cdr3_nt: TGTGCCAGCAGTTATGCGCAAGCGGAGAAGACCCAGTACTTC
cdr3_aa: CASSYAQAEKTQYF
v_call: TRBV12-3/TRBV12-4
d_call: -
j_call: TRBJ2-5
clone_size: many

cdr3_nt: TGTGCCAGCAGCCGTATGGGGGGGGGCGAAGAGACCCAGTACTTC
cdr3_aa: CASSRMGGGEETQYF
v_call: TRBV5-6
d_call: -
j_call: TRBJ2-5
clone_size: -

cdr3_nt: TGTGCCAGCAGTGATGGGACACGGGAGACCCAGTACTTC
cdr3_aa: CASSDGTRETQYF
v_call: TRBV6-4
d_call: -
j_call: TRBJ2-5
clone_size: many

cdr3_nt: TGTGCCAGCAGTGATCACCTCGCCGGGACAAACAATAAAGGCACAGATACGCAGTATTTT
cdr3_aa: CASSDHLAGTNNKGTDTQYF
v_call: TRBV25-1
d_call: -
j_call: TRBJ2-3
clone_size: -

cdr3_nt: TGTGCCAGCTCGTCACAGGGGAACACCGGGGAGCTGTTTTTT
cdr3_aa: CASSSQGNTGELFF
v_call: TRBV18
d_call: -
j_call: TRBJ2-2
clone_size: many

cdr3_nt: TGCAGTGCTATTCCAAGCGGGAGGGCCTACAATGAGCAGTTCTTC
cdr3_aa: CSAIPSGRAYNEQFF
v_call: TRBV20-1
d_call: TRBD2
j_call: TRBJ2-1
clone_size: -

cdr3_nt: TGCAGCGTCACCCTCCAAACGAACACTGAAGCTTTCTTT
cdr3_aa: CSVTLQTNTEAFF
v_call: TRBV29-1
d_call: -
j_call: TRBJ1-1
clone_size: -

cdr3_nt: TGTGCCAGCAGTGAAGTAGGGTACAATGAGCAGTTCTTC
cdr3_aa: CASSEVGYNEQFF
v_call: TRBV2
d_call: -
j_call: TRBJ2-1
clone_size: -

cdr3_nt: TGTGCCAGCAGTTACTCTGGGGGAGGTCAAGAGACCCAGTACTTC
cdr3_aa: CASSYSGGGQETQYF
v_call: TRBV6-6
d_call: -
j_call: TRBJ2-5
clone_size: -

cdr3_nt: TGCAGTGCTGAACTAGCGGGAGTACGCACAGATACGCAGTATTTT
cdr3_aa: CSAELAGVRTDTQYF
v_call: TRBV20-1
d_call: TRBD2
j_call: TRBJ2-3
clone_size: few

cdr3_nt: TGCGCCAGCAGCCAAGTCGGACCCCTGGGCCTAGATACGCAGTATTTT
cdr3_aa: CASSQVGPLGLDTQYF
v_call: TRBV4-1
d_call: -
j_call: TRBJ2-3
clone_size: few

cdr3_nt: TGTGCCAGCAGTGGGCCCCGGGGACCGACTCTTATCTACGAGCAGTACTTC
cdr3_aa: CASSGPRGPTLIYEQYF
v_call: TRBV2
d_call: -
j_call: TRBJ2-7
clone_size: few

cdr3_nt: TGTGCCAGCAGCCGCCAAAGGCAAGCGGCGTTTTTCAATGAGCAGTTCTTC
cdr3_aa: CASSRQRQAAFFNEQFF
v_call: TRBV3-1
d_call: -
j_call: TRBJ2-1
clone_size: -

cdr3_nt: TGTGCCAGCAGCTCCTCAGGGAAAGATACGCAGTATTTT
cdr3_aa: CASSSSGKDTQYF
v_call: TRBV7-9
d_call: -
j_call: TRBJ2-3
clone_size: few

cdr3_nt: TGCGCCAGCAGCCAAGATTTGAGTTGGCAGCCGGGGGACACCGGGGAGCTGTTTTTT
cdr3_aa: CASSQDLSWQPGDTGELFF
v_call: TRBV4-1
d_call: -
j_call: TRBJ2-2
clone_size: few

cdr3_nt: TGTGCCAGCAGCTTCCGGGAGACCCAGTACTTC
cdr3_aa: CASSFRETQYF
v_call: TRBV7-9
d_call: -
j_call: TRBJ2-5
clone_size: many

cdr3_nt: TGTGCCAGCAGCTTAGCTTTGCGGGAACGCACAGATACGCAGTATTTT
cdr3_aa: CASSLALRERTDTQYF
v_call: TRBV7-9
d_call: -
j_call: TRBJ2-3
clone_size: few

cdr3_nt: TGTGCCAGCAGTTCCTCAGGACAGGGAGGGGGACTTGATGGCTACACCTTC
cdr3_aa: CASSSSGQGGGLDGYTF
v_call: TRBV12-3/TRBV12-4
d_call: TRBD1
j_call: TRBJ1-2
clone_size: -

cdr3_nt: TGCAGTGCTAGAGACCCAGGTTGGGAGACCCAGTACTTC
cdr3_aa: CSARDPGWETQYF
v_call: TRBV20-1
d_call: -
j_call: TRBJ2-5
clone_size: many

cdr3_nt: TGTGCCAGCAGCCTTTTATTAAGTAGCGGGAGTTCCTACAATGAGCAGTTCTTC
cdr3_aa: CASSLLLSSGSSYNEQFF
v_call: TRBV5-4
d_call: TRBD2
j_call: TRBJ2-1
clone_size: few

cdr3_nt: TGTGCCAGCAGTCCTAGCGCGAACTACAATGAGCAGTTCTTC
cdr3_aa: CASSPSANYNEQFF
v_call: TRBV7-3
d_call: -
j_call: TRBJ2-1
clone_size: -

cdr3_nt: TGCAGTGCTAGAGATTTTACAGGGAGCTCCTACAATGAGCAGTTCTTC
cdr3_aa: CSARDFTGSSYNEQFF
v_call: TRBV20-1
d_call: -
j_call: TRBJ2-1
clone_size: few

cdr3_nt: TGTGCCAGCAGCTTATCGGGGGCAGATACGCAGTATTTT
cdr3_aa: CASSLSGADTQYF
v_call: TRBV13
d_call: -
j_call: TRBJ2-3
clone_size: few

cdr3_nt: TGCGCCAGCAGCTGTCTAAAGACGGAGACCCAGTACTTC
cdr3_aa: CASSCLKTETQYF
v_call: TRBV5-1
d_call: -
j_call: TRBJ2-5
clone_size: -

cdr3_nt: TGCGCCAGTCCTCTGTTCCCCAGACCCTACGAGCAGTACTTC
cdr3_aa: CASPLFPRPYEQYF
v_call: TRBV5-1
d_call: -
j_call: TRBJ2-7
clone_size: -

cdr3_nt: TGCAGCGTTGGAGGACTGGGGGACTATGGCTACACCTTC
cdr3_aa: CSVGGLGDYGYTF
v_call: TRBV29-1
d_call: -
j_call: TRBJ1-2
clone_size: many

cdr3_nt: TGCGCCAGCAGCCCTACGGGACAGGTAAATGAGCAGTTCTTC
cdr3_aa: CASSPTGQVNEQFF
v_call: TRBV4-1
d_call: TRBD1
j_call: TRBJ2-1
clone_size: few

cdr3_nt: TGTGCCACCAGTGACCCAACTAGGGGCCCAGATACGCAGTATTTT
cdr3_aa: CATSDPTRGPDTQYF
v_call: TRBV24-1
d_call: -
j_call: TRBJ2-3
clone_size: many

cdr3_nt: TGTGCCTGGAACATGGGGACTAATAATTCACCCCTCCACTTT
cdr3_aa: CAWNMGTNNSPLHF
v_call: TRBV30
d_call: -
j_call: TRBJ1-6
clone_size: many

cdr3_nt: TGTGCCAGCACCCTAAGGTCCGGGACAGGGGGCAATGGCTACACCTTC
cdr3_aa: CASTLRSGTGGNGYTF
v_call: TRBV6-5
d_call: TRBD1
j_call: TRBJ1-2
clone_size: -